The 20 T cell receptor beta chains below were found in one sample sequenced in a study of CD8+ T cells in alopecia areata. Reverse transcribed after extraction, RNA yielded cDNA as the sequencing template. Repertoires were generated with immunoSEQ multiplex PCR, while TCRdb's copy carries only in-frame clones and drops some. The sample lists roughly 150,000 clones, 45% to 60% occurring once. Source material: CD4+ T cells sorted from blood. These receptors all come from a human donor in good health.

The chain links TRBV29-1 to TRBJ2-1; possible D gene TRBD2, 6 bases. This CDR3 has 13 amino acids. CDR1 and CDR2 from the germline V gene are SQVTM and ANQGSEA. V lost 6 bases to trimming and J lost 7 bases, with 16 bases between them. The CDR3 loop is CSVTGVRGNEQFF. The DNA for the CDR3 is TGCAGCGTAACGGGAGTACGGGGGAATGAGCAGTTCTTC.

In its sample, this clone was seen a few times. J is TRBJ2-7 and V is TRBV27; no clear D gene. Germline V gene sequence: CDR1 MNHEY, CDR2 SMNVEV (reference sequence). This CDR3 contains 12 residues. Trimming pared 6 bases from V and 2 bases from J, leaving 8 bases between. CDR3: CASRASPYEQYF. The CDR3 DNA reads TGTGCCAGCAGGGCCAGTCCCTACGAGCAGTACTTC.

The chain employs TRBV30 and TRBJ2-3, with D maybe TRBD1 (6 bases). This CDR3 contains 10 residues. The ends were cut back, 2 bases at V and 9 bases at J, with 6 bases in the middle. CDR1 GTSNPN and CDR2 SVGIG come from the germline V gene (reference sequence). CDR3 sequence: CAWSQGTQYF. The CDR3 DNA reads as TGTGCCTGGAGTCAGGGGACGCAGTATTTT.

The chain has TRBV7-2 and TRBJ1-2; TRBD1 is a possible D gene (6 bases). Germline V CDR1 and CDR2: SGHTA, FQGNSA. Trimming left V 2 bases short and J 7 bases short, with 17 bases between. CDR3 length: 15 residues. DNA for the CDR3: TGTGCCAGCAGCTTATTTGACCACAGGGCCTCTGGCTACACCTTC. Translated: CASSLFDHRASGYTF.

In this sample, this clone turned up a few times. The gene calls are TRBV29-1 and TRBJ2-5; a possible D gene is TRBD1 (5 bases). CDR3 length equals 13 residues. V lost 7 bases, J lost 3 bases, and 15 bases lay in between. Germline CDR1 SQVTM, CDR2 ANQGSEA. The CDR3 reads CSGIPGWEETQYF. CDR3 sequence (DNA): TGCAGCGGAATTCCAGGGTGGGAAGAGACCCAGTACTTC.

The rearrangement links TRBV29-1 to TRBJ2-3; 7 nucleotides align to TRBD1. Trimming removed 6 bases from V and 1 base from J; junction bases left unmatched: 7. CDR1 and CDR2 from the germline V gene are SQVTM and ANQGSEA. CDR3 size: 14 residues. The CDR3 DNA sequence: TGCAGCGTCTTCAGGACAGGCGGCACAGATACGCAGTATTTT. Amino acid sequence: CSVFRTGGTDTQYF.

V usage is TRBV20-1 and J usage is TRBJ1-2, with D maybe TRBD1 (5 bases). Trimming pared 6 bases from V and 8 bases from J, leaving 13 bases between. Germline V CDR1 and CDR2: DFQATT, SNEGSKA (reference sequence). CDR3 size: 11 residues. This chain's CDR3 is CSARREGGYTF. In nucleotides, the CDR3 is TGCAGTGCCCGCAGGGAAGGGGGCTACACCTTC.

Concerning this clone: Other DNA sequences in this sample translate to the same CDR3. The gene calls are TRBV29-1 and TRBJ2-7; TRBD1 agrees at 10 bases. J was trimmed by 3 bases and V by 6 bases; bases with no gene match: 2. The CDR3 spans 12 residues. Germline CDR1 is SQVTM and CDR2 is ANQGSEA. In nucleotides, the CDR3 is TGCAGCGTGGGGGACAGGGGCTACGAGCAGTACTTC. This encodes CSVGDRGYEQYF.

This clone was detected only a few times. The rearrangement joins TRBV28 to TRBJ1-5, with D tentatively TRBD1 (5 bases). Trimming took 6 bases from V and 1 from J, leaving 22 bases between them. This CDR3 has 18 amino acids. The germline V gene has CDR1 MDHEN and CDR2 SYDVKM. CDR3 protein: CASRPPGRGIRSNQPQHF. CDR3 sequence (DNA): TGTGCCAGCAGGCCCCCGGGACGGGGAATTAGGAGCAATCAGCCCCAGCATTTT.

A few counts support this clone. The chain links TRBV28 to TRBJ2-5, with a tentative D call TRBD1 (5 bases). CDR3 length: 14 residues. Germline CDR1 MDHEN, CDR2 SYDVKM. Trimming cost V 6 bases and J 4 bases, with 15 bases left between them. CDR3 bases: TGTGCCAGCAGCTTAATGGGCCAGGGAGAGACCCAGTACTTC. Translation: CASSLMGQGETQYF.

The rearrangement joins TRBV4-2 to TRBJ1-4; D remains unclear. CDR3 length: 14 amino acids. Germline assignment: CDR1 LGHNA and CDR2 YNFKEQ. Trimming removed 0 bases at V and 6 bases at J, with 8 bases between. The CDR3 sequence: CASSQEDLDEKLFF. CDR3 nucleotides: TGTGCCAGCAGCCAAGAGGACCTAGATGAAAAACTGTTTTTT.

The chain couples TRBV4-1 to TRBJ1-2, with D perhaps TRBD1 (6 bases). The CDR3 extends over 13 amino acids. Germline values: CDR1 MGHRA, CDR2 YSYEKL. V was cut by 3 bases and J by 5 bases, with 10 bases left in between. The CDR3 loop is CASSHPGAYGYTF. Written as DNA, the CDR3 is TGCGCCAGCAGCCATCCGGGGGCGTATGGCTACACCTTC.

The CDR3 sequence is CASSVFGETQYF. CDR3 DNA sequence: TGTGCCAGCAGCGTTTTCGGAGAGACCCAGTACTTC. The chain employs TRBV9 and TRBJ2-5; D gene uncertain. V was pared by 2 bases and J by 4 bases, with 6 bases between. CDR1 and CDR2 from the germline V gene are SGDLS and YYNGEE. CDR3 length: 12 residues.

This clone was counted only a few times. The chain recombines TRBV29-1 with TRBJ2-7; D is undetermined. Deletions cut 4 bases from V and 2 bases from J, with 12 bases between. Germline CDR1 reads SQVTM; CDR2 reads ANQGSEA. The CDR3 loop spans 13 amino acids. For the CDR3, the DNA is TGCAGCGTTGGCTCCGGGCCCACCTACGAGCAGTACTTC. Translated: CSVGSGPTYEQYF.

This clone was observed a few times. This rearrangement joins TRBV5-1 to TRBJ2-1, with 7 bases matching TRBD1. CDR1 and CDR2 (germline): SGHRS, YFSETQ. Losses at the gene ends were 1 base for V and 6 bases for J; bases not matched to a gene: 7. The CDR3 has 15 residues. In DNA, the CDR3 is TGCGCCAGCAGCTTGATAACAGGGGATCCCAATGAGCAGTTCTTC. Translating gives CASSLITGDPNEQFF.

In this sample, this clone turned up a few times. This chain joins TRBV28 and TRBJ1-2, with D unclear. CDR1 and CDR2 from the germline V gene are MDHEN and SYDVKM. The CDR3 length is 12 residues. Trimming removed 7 bases from V and 4 bases from J, with 10 bases in between. DNA of the CDR3: TGTGCCAGCACCCGGGCAGGCTATGGCTACACCTTC. Its protein is CASTRAGYGYTF.

The chain joins TRBV5-6 to TRBJ2-5, with TRBD2 matching 12 bases. This CDR3 is 17 amino acids long. Germline trimming cut 1 base from V and 2 bases from J; bases unmatched to any gene: 6. Germline CDR1 and CDR2: SGHDT and YYEEEE. The CDR3: CASSLFLAGGLQETQYF. The CDR3 bases are TGTGCCAGCAGCTTGTTTCTAGCGGGAGGGCTTCAAGAGACCCAGTACTTC.

This rearrangement joins TRBV4-1 to TRBJ2-1; D perhaps matches TRBD2 (6 bases). CDR1 MGHRA and CDR2 YSYEKL come from the germline V gene. The CDR3 has 16 amino acids. V was cut by 3 bases and J by 0 bases, with 12 bases left in between. The CDR3 here is CASSQPGVHSYNEQFF. CDR3 bases: TGCGCCAGCAGCCAGCCGGGAGTTCACTCCTACAATGAGCAGTTCTTC.

Of note for this clone: The same CDR3 also results from other DNA sequences found in this sample. The V and J genes are TRBV29-1 and TRBJ2-1; D gene ambiguous. The CDR3 has 10 amino acids. The germline V and J ends were trimmed by 4 bases and 4 bases, with 2 bases remaining between them. Germline-derived CDR1 and CDR2 are SQVTM and ANQGSEA. CDR3 in DNA: TGCAGCGTTGGTTACAATGAGCAGTTCTTC. Translating it yields CSVGYNEQFF.

The CDR3 region has the DNA TGTGCCTGGAGCCTAGCGTCTGGGGCCAACGTCCTGACTTTC. The encoded protein is CAWSLASGANVLTF. The chain carries TRBV30 and TRBJ2-6; maybe TRBD2 (6 bases). Trimming took off 3 bases at V and 1 base at J, with 7 bases between the two ends. Germline CDR1 is GTSNPN and CDR2 is SVGIG (reference sequence). The CDR3 totals 14 residues.